This TCR beta chain appears in the sequencing data of a study of control samples from healthy donors and cancer patients. CDR1 and CDR2 from the germline V gene are MNHEY and SVGAGI. Trimming cost V 6 bases and J 11 bases; bases outside gene matches: 9. This CDR3 comprises 14 residues. The protocol was immunoSEQ multiplex PCR, while the TCRdb copy is restricted to in-frame clones and leaves out a portion. The sample shows 190,000 or so clones, 90% to 95% of them seen only once. This TCR was sampled from a man aged 18 to 35 in good health. Input material: blood. The V and J genes are TRBV6-5 and TRBJ1-5; 11 bases are a match to TRBD1. The CDR3 is CASRAGTGGSAQHF. Written as DNA, the CDR3 is TGTGCCAGCAGAGCCGGGACAGGGGGGTCGGCCCAGCATTTT.